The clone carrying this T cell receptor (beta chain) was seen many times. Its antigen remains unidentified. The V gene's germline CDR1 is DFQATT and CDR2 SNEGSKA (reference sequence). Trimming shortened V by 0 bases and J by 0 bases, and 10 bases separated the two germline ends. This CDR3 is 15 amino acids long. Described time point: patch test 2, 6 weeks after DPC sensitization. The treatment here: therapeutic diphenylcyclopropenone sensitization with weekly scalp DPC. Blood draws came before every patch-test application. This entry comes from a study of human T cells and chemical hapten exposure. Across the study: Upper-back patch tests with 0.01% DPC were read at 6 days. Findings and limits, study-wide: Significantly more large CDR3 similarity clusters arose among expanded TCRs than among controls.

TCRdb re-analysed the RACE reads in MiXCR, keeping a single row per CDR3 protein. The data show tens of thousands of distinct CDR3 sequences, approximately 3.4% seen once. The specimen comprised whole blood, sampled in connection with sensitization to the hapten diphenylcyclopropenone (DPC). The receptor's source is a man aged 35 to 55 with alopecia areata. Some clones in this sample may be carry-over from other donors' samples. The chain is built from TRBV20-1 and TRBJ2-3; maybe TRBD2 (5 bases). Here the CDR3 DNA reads TGCAGTGCTAGAGATCCCCGGACTAGCACAGATACGCAGTATTTT. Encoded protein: CSARDPRTSTDTQYF.